The clone carrying this T cell receptor beta chain was seen once. V lost 3 bases to trimming and J lost 5 bases, with 8 bases between them. The CDR3 has 12 amino acids. CDR1 and CDR2 from the germline V gene are SEHNR and FQNEAQ (reference sequence). The data were produced by immunoSEQ multiplex PCR, yet TCRdb's version contains in-frame clones alone and is incomplete. This sample has around 260,000 clones; around 90% occur once, and the top ten carry approximately 3%. This sample stems from a study of cytomegalovirus exposure and HLA in healthy donors. The study drew the donors from its approximately 110-subject validation cohort, separate from the roughly 700-subject first cohort.

Sequences were obtained from PBMCs. This chain uses TRBV7-9 with TRBJ2-7, with D maybe TRBD2 (5 bases). The sequence was collected from a woman in her twenties or thirties in good health and CMV-seronegative. In DNA form, the CDR3 reads TGTGCCAGCAGCTTTACCGGGGACGAGCAGTACTTC. Residues: CASSFTGDEQYF.